One sample yielded the 29 T cell receptor beta chains listed below, sequenced in a study of OX40 agonist ivuxolimab in advanced cancers. Only in-frame clones appear in the TCRdb table, and some are missing; sequencing was by immunoSEQ multiplex PCR. The repertoire holds around 86,000 clones, 90% to 95% seen once, with 14% in the top ten. Sample: CD4+ or CD8+ T cells sorted from blood, taken in a trial of the OX40 agonist ivuxolimab. Receptors originate from an adult with an advanced solid tumor such as melanoma, head and neck, liver or kidney cancer.

The rearrangement joins TRBV9 to TRBJ1-2, with no clear D. Germline V lookup: CDR1 SGDLS, CDR2 YYNGEE. The CDR3 sequence is 13 residues long. The V gene lost 1 base and the J gene lost 5 bases, with 9 bases spanning the gap. The CDR3 bases are TGTGCCAGCAGCGTAACGGAGACTTATGGCTACACCTTC. Residues: CASSVTETYGYTF.

Worth noting for this clone: The likely explanation is a read error, given a far larger clone one base away. The chain employs TRBV7-9 and TRBJ2-7; D not resolved. Trimming cost V 1 base and J 3 bases, with 4 bases left between them. Germline lookup yields CDR1 SEHNR and CDR2 FQNEAQ (reference sequence). The CDR3 runs 12 residues. The CDR3 coding sequence is TGTGCCAGCAGCTTAGGGGTCTACGAGCAGTACTTC. Translating gives CASSLGVYEQYF. Full variable domain (outside the CDR3, taken from reference TRBV7-9 and TRBJ2-7): DTGVSQNPRHKITKRGQNVTFRCDPISEHNRLYWYRQTLGQGPEFLTYFQNEAQLEKSRLLSDRFSAERPKGSFSTLEIQRTEQGDSAMYLCASSLGVYEQYFGPGTRLTVT.

This clone was seen more than once but under ten times. CDR3 DNA sequence: TGTGCCAGCAGTGAAGTGGGAGTGGGCCACCTTCCTCTGAACACTGAAGCTTTCTTT. Its translation: CASSEVGVGHLPLNTEAFF. The V call is TRBV6-1, the J call TRBJ1-1, with D uncertain. CDR1 MNHNS and CDR2 SASEGT come from the germline V gene. V lost 1 base and J lost 0, with 21 bases in between. The CDR3 consists of 19 residues.

This chain uses TRBV2 with TRBJ2-7; D call uncertain. Germline V gives CDR1 SNHLY, CDR2 FYNNEI. The ends were cut back, 1 base at V and 2 bases at J, with 3 bases in the middle. CDR3 length: 12 residues. The CDR3 is CASSEVTYEQYF. CDR3 coding DNA: TGTGCCAGCAGTGAAGTGACCTACGAGCAGTACTTC.

This chain links TRBV29-1 with TRBJ1-2; D remains ambiguous. Germline assignment: CDR1 SQVTM and CDR2 ANQGSEA. The CDR3 covers 15 residues. V was trimmed by 0 bases and J by 6 bases, leaving 17 bases between them. The chain's CDR3 is CSVEDLSYPRNGYTF. DNA for the CDR3: TGCAGCGTTGAAGATCTTTCCTACCCGAGGAATGGCTACACCTTC.

This rearrangement joins TRBV7-8 to TRBJ1-4; D is perhaps TRBD1 (6 bases). CDR3 length: 16 amino acids. Germline lookup yields CDR1 SGHVS and CDR2 FQNEAQ. V lost 0 bases to trimming and J lost 8 bases, with 16 bases between them. CDR3 nucleotide sequence: TGTGCCAGCAGCTTAGCGAGATACAGGGTGAAAGAAAAACTGTTTTTT. This encodes CASSLARYRVKEKLFF.

The rearrangement uses TRBV9 and TRBJ2-1; maybe TRBD2 (6 bases). This CDR3 has 15 residues. Germline V CDR1 and CDR2: SGDLS, YYNGEE. V was cut by 0 bases and J by 6 bases, with 13 bases left in between. The CDR3 DNA is TGTGCCAGCAGCGTAGGGGCTCTGGGGGGCAATGAGCAGTTCTTC. Its translation: CASSVGALGGNEQFF.

A few counts support this clone. The rearrangement links TRBV5-6 to TRBJ1-2, with a tentative D call TRBD1 (5 bases). CDR1 and CDR2 (germline): SGHDT, YYEEEE. The V end was cut by 5 bases, the J end by 1 base, with 15 bases between. This CDR3 has 15 residues. This CDR3 is CASRPSRGFNYGYTF. For the CDR3, the DNA is TGTGCCAGCAGACCTTCTCGGGGGTTTAACTATGGCTACACCTTC.

The V call is TRBV19, the J call TRBJ1-1; D gene unclear. The V end was cut by 4 bases, the J end by 0 bases, with 6 bases between. CDR3 length equals 13 residues. Germline-derived CDR1 and CDR2 are LNHDA and SQIVND (reference sequence). CDR3 in amino acids: CASSKGLNTEAFF. In DNA form, the CDR3 reads TGTGCCAGTAGTAAGGGCCTGAACACTGAAGCTTTCTTT. The full variable domain, with the rest looked up from reference TRBV19 and TRBJ1-1, is DGGITQSPKYLFRKEGQNVTLSCEQNLNHDAMYWYRQDPGQGLRLIYYSQIVNDFQKGDIAEGYSVSREKKESFPLTVTSAQKNPTAFYLCASSKGLNTEAFFGQGTRLTVV.

This sequence joins TRBV7-6 and TRBJ1-5; D is perhaps TRBD1 (5 bases). Germline assignment: CDR1 SGHVS and CDR2 FNYEAQ. CDR3 length: 17 amino acids. V lost 1 base and J lost 0, with 13 bases in between. CDR3 protein: CASSLEAGPPSNQPQHF. As DNA, the CDR3 is TGTGCCAGCAGCTTAGAGGCGGGACCCCCTAGCAATCAGCCCCAGCATTTT.

J is TRBJ1-2 and V is TRBV21-1. TRBV21-1 is listed as a pseudogene. The CDR3 runs 16 residues. The CDR3 reads CASSKGDETANYGYTF. The CDR3 DNA sequence: TGTGCCAGCAGCAAAGGGGACGAGACAGCTAACTATGGCTACACCTTC.

This clone was seen just once. The chain has TRBV27 and TRBJ1-1, with a weak D call TRBD1 (5 bases). The ends were cut back, 2 bases at V and 0 bases at J, with 10 bases in the middle. Germline CDR1 and CDR2: MNHEY and SMNVEV (reference sequence). The CDR3 has 15 residues. CDR3 sequence reads: CASSLGDYLNTEAFF. The CDR3 coding sequence is TGTGCCAGCAGTTTAGGGGACTATTTGAACACTGAAGCTTTCTTT.

About this clone itself: The junction shows a germline mismatch at one end, possibly a read error. This chain links TRBV9 with TRBJ2-7; the D gene is possibly TRBD2 (7 bases). Germline CDR1 reads SGDLS; CDR2 reads YYNGEE. This CDR3 is built from 16 residues. The CDR3: CARSATRGGSSYEQYF. The DNA for the CDR3 is TGTGCCCGCAGCGCCACTAGGGGGGGGAGCTCCTACGAGCAGTACTTC.

The chain combines TRBV7-9 with TRBJ2-5; 10 bases map to TRBD1. This CDR3 region has 17 residues. J was trimmed by 0 bases and V by 5 bases; bases with no gene match: 9. From germline, CDR1 is SEHNR and CDR2 FQNEAQ (reference sequence). The CDR3 loop is CASSHSGTGVYQETQYF. The CDR3 nucleotides read TGTGCCAGCAGCCACTCCGGGACAGGGGTTTACCAAGAGACCCAGTACTTC. The full variable domain, rest sourced from reference TRBV7-9 and TRBJ2-5, is DTGVSQNPRHKITKRGQNVTFRCDPISEHNRLYWYRQTLGQGPEFLTYFQNEAQLEKSRLLSDRFSAERPKGSFSTLEIQRTEQGDSAMYLCASSHSGTGVYQETQYFGPGTRLLVL.

The V call is TRBV29-1, the J call TRBJ1-1, with D hard to call. CDR3 size: 13 residues. V lost 6 bases, J lost 1 base, and 12 bases lay in between. Germline assignment: CDR1 SQVTM and CDR2 ANQGSEA. In DNA, the CDR3 is TGCAGCGTGCGGCATGGTGGGAACACTGAAGCTTTCTTT. It specifies CSVRHGGNTEAFF.

The chain recombines TRBV7-8 with TRBJ1-2; 9 bases are a match to TRBD1. CDR1 and CDR2 from the germline V gene are SGHVS and FQNEAQ. This CDR3 is 16 amino acids long. Germline trimming cut 10 bases from V and 4 bases from J; bases unmatched to any gene: 16. Here the CDR3 reads CATTGTGQWSGYGYTF. The CDR3 DNA sequence: TGTGCCACCACCGGGACAGGGCAATGGAGCGGCTATGGCTACACCTTC.

The chain couples TRBV5-1 to TRBJ1-2, with 9 bases that match TRBD1. The CDR3 runs 14 residues. The germline CDR1 and CDR2 sequences are SGHRS and YFSETQ. Trimming removed 7 bases from V and 5 bases from J; junction bases left unmatched: 9. The CDR3 DNA follows: TGCGCCAGCGACCCGGGACAGGGAAGTTATGGCTACACCTTC. Translation: CASDPGQGSYGYTF.

The rearrangement links TRBV4-3 to TRBJ2-2; 9 bases are a match to TRBD1. Germline-derived CDR1 and CDR2 are LGHNA and YSLEER. The CDR3 consists of 16 residues. Trimming took 3 bases from V and 5 from J; bases not matched to a gene: 7. Here the CDR3 reads CASSQGTGPGTGELFF. The CDR3 DNA sequence: TGCGCCAGCAGCCAGGGGACAGGGCCGGGGACCGGGGAGCTGTTTTTT.

The chain couples TRBV10-3 to TRBJ1-1, with TRBD1 matching 12 bases. Germline values: CDR1 ENHRY, CDR2 SYGVKD. The length of the CDR3 is 18 residues. V lost 6 bases and J lost 3; bases outside the gene matches: 14. The CDR3 DNA reads as TGTGCCATCAGCGCAGGAGGGACAGGGGGCCCCCTCCACACTGAAGCTTTCTTT. Translated, it gives CAISAGGTGGPLHTEAFF.

The chain carries TRBV15 and TRBJ2-3; no firm D call. CDR1 and CDR2 from the germline V gene are LNHNV and YYDKDF (reference sequence). The CDR3 extends over 12 amino acids. The V end was cut by 8 bases, the J end by 4 bases, with 10 bases between. CDR3 in amino acids: CATGISSDTQYF. CDR3 nucleotide sequence: TGTGCCACCGGGATTTCCTCAGATACGCAGTATTTT. The full variable domain, completed using reference TRBV15 and TRBJ2-3, is DAMVIQNPRYQVTQFGKPVTLSCSQTLNHNVMYWYQQKSSQAPKLLFHYYDKDFNNEADTPDNFQSRRPNTSFCFLDIRSPGLGDTAMYLCATGISSDTQYFGPGTRLTVL.

The chain couples TRBV2 to TRBJ2-7; D unresolved. Looked up from germline, CDR1 is SNHLY and CDR2 is FYNNEI. The CDR3 spans 12 residues. V lost 3 bases and J 2 bases, leaving 5 bases between the germline ends. Here the CDR3 reads CASSELTYEQYF. The DNA for the CDR3 is TGTGCCAGCAGTGAGCTTACCTACGAGCAGTACTTC.

The chain has TRBV5-1 and TRBJ1-5, with TRBD1 matching over 11 bases. This CDR3 is 17 amino acids long. The V gene's germline CDR1 is SGHRS and CDR2 YFSETQ. V was pared by 0 bases and J by 6 bases, with 8 bases of the junction left unmatched. CDR3 nucleotides: TGCGCCAGCAGCTTGGATGTCGGACAGGGGGCGCGTCAGCCCCAGCATTTT. Translation gives CASSLDVGQGARQPQHF. Full variable domain (missing parts from reference TRBV5-1 and TRBJ1-5): KAGVTQTPRYLIKTRGQQVTLSCSPISGHRSVSWYQQTPGQGLQFLFEYFSETQRNKGNFPGRFSGRQFSNSRSEMNVSTLELGDSALYLCASSLDVGQGARQPQHFGDGTRLSIL.

CDR3 loop: CASSLGGRGHQPQHF. The CDR3 DNA is TGTGCCAGCAGCTTAGGTGGCAGGGGGCATCAGCCCCAGCATTTT. J is TRBJ1-5 and V is TRBV7-9; 8 bases fit TRBD1. The CDR3 is made up of 15 amino acids. Germline lookup yields CDR1 SEHNR and CDR2 FQNEAQ (reference sequence). V dropped 1 base and J dropped 5; count of bases not matched to a gene: 4.

V gene TRBV7-2 combines with J gene TRBJ2-2; D unresolved. The CDR3 covers 17 residues. Germline lookup yields CDR1 SGHTA and CDR2 FQGNSA. The ends were cut back, 4 bases at V and 0 bases at J, with 15 bases in the middle. The CDR3 region has the DNA TGTGCCAGCAGCTATCGGACCCTCCTCGCGAACACCGGGGAGCTGTTTTTT. Translating it yields CASSYRTLLANTGELFF.

The J gene is TRBJ1-1, the V gene TRBV15; D is uncertain. Trimming took 0 bases from V and 1 from J, leaving 9 bases between them. CDR3 length: 15 amino acids. Germline CDR1 LNHNV, CDR2 YYDKDF (reference sequence). CDR3: CATSRDGGRNTEAFF. The CDR3 nucleotides read TGTGCCACCAGCAGAGATGGAGGTCGGAACACTGAAGCTTTCTTT.

V gene TRBV2 combines with J gene TRBJ1-1; D call uncertain. The CDR3 spans 15 residues. V was pared by 5 bases and J by 5 bases, with 18 bases between. From germline, CDR1 is SNHLY and CDR2 FYNNEI. The CDR3 here is CASSSRPTQRTEAFF. CDR3 bases: TGTGCCAGCAGTAGCAGACCTACCCAGAGAACTGAAGCTTTCTTT.

The rearrangement links TRBV7-3 to TRBJ2-7; TRBD1 might be the D (5 bases). V lost 2 bases and J lost 1, with 6 bases in between. There are 13 residues in the CDR3. Germline CDR1 is SGHTA and CDR2 is FQGTGA. CDR3 nucleotides: TGTGCCAGCAGCTTATCAGGGTCCTACGAGCAGTACTTC. The encoded protein is CASSLSGSYEQYF.

The rearrangement uses TRBV13 and TRBJ2-7; 9 nucleotides match TRBD1. Germline-derived CDR1 and CDR2 are PRHDT and FYEKMQ (reference sequence). The CDR3 length is 14 residues. The junction had 7 bases not matched to a gene; V was cut back by 5 bases and J by 5 bases. The CDR3 coding sequence is TGTGCCAGCAGCACCCGGACAGGGGAAAACGAGCAGTACTTC. This encodes CASSTRTGENEQYF.

This CDR3 reads CASSLKPYEQYF. Here the CDR3 DNA reads TGTGCCAGCAGCTTAAAACCCTACGAGCAGTACTTC. V gene TRBV7-8 combines with J gene TRBJ2-7; D uncertain. Germline assignment: CDR1 SGHVS and CDR2 FQNEAQ. The CDR3 covers 12 residues. Trimming left V 2 bases short and J 2 bases short, with 4 bases between.